The rows below give T cell receptor beta chains drawn from one sample of a study of T cells after yellow fever vaccination. MiXCR, applied by TCRdb to the 5' RACE reads, yields one record per CDR3 protein. The sample has just under 600,000 distinct CDR3 sequences; roughly 13% are singletons. Sequencing was performed on PBMCs, taken on the day of the yellow fever booster vaccination. The source of these receptors is a man aged 25 to 40 who received the YFV17D yellow fever vaccine. The CDR3 runs from the conserved cysteine through the conserved F or W. A D gene is named only where the DNA matches it firmly. Size is stated for part of the rows, as once, few or many counts, or as a class when the clone is expanded.

j_gene	v_gene	abundance	d_gene	CDR3nt	CDR3aa
TRBJ2-7	TRBV21-1	NA	NA	TGTGCCAGCAAGGACTTCTACGAGCAGTACTTC	CASKDFYEQYF
TRBJ2-1	TRBV5-1	few	TRBD2	TGCGCCAGCAGCCCGAGACTAGCGTCAGATAATGAGCAGTTCTTC	CASSPRLASDNEQFF
TRBJ2-2	TRBV19	few	TRBD2	TGTGCCAGTAGTATTTTCCCGAAGACTAGCGGGATCGCCCGGTGGGAGCTGTTTTTT	CASSIFPKTSGIARWELFF
TRBJ2-1	TRBV9	NA	NA	TGTGCCAGCAGCACCCAGGGCAATGAGCAGTTCTTC	CASSTQGNEQFF
TRBJ2-4	TRBV5-1	NA	TRBD1	TGCGCCAGCAGCATTTTTCGACAGGGAAGCATTCAGTACTTC	CASSIFRQGSIQYF
TRBJ2-2	TRBV6-1	NA	NA	TGTGCCAGCACTCCGGCGGTGGGAGGACGGAACACCGGGGAGCTGTTTTTT	CASTPAVGGRNTGELFF
TRBJ2-7	TRBV20-1	NA	NA	TGCAGTGCTACCCGGGGTCCACCTATGAGCGAGCAGTACTTC	CSATRGPPMSEQYF
TRBJ2-3	TRBV6-6	few	NA	TGTGCCAGCTTTCGGTTGGATACGCAGTATTTT	CASFRLDTQYF
TRBJ2-1	TRBV18	few	NA	TGTGCCAGCTCACCTGCGCGGGTAGCCTACAATGAGCAGTTCTTC	CASSPARVAYNEQFF
TRBJ2-2	TRBV19	many	NA	TGTGCCAGTAGTATCTCAGGGACCGGGGAGCTGTTTTTT	CASSISGTGELFF
TRBJ2-5	TRBV27	NA	NA	TGTGCCAGCAGTTTAATGAGGGCGGGGTACCAAGAGACCCAGTACTTC	CASSLMRAGYQETQYF
TRBJ2-1	TRBV4-3	NA	NA	TGCGCCAGCAGCCAAGATGTCGGGGGATTCCCCCGGGAGCAGTTCTTC	CASSQDVGGFPREQFF
TRBJ2-7	TRBV5-6	few	NA	TGTGCCAGCAGCTTGGCCGGTCGGATGGCTGACGAGCAGTACTTC	CASSLAGRMADEQYF
TRBJ2-2	TRBV4-3	NA	NA	TGCGCCAGCAGCCAAGATTGGCAGGGCGCGAACACCGGGGAGCTGTTTTTT	CASSQDWQGANTGELFF
TRBJ1-1	TRBV19	few	NA	TGTGCCAGTAGTATTTTTCTCAGGCTAAACACTGAAGCTTTCTTT	CASSIFLRLNTEAFF
TRBJ2-7	TRBV25-1	NA	NA	TGTGCCAGCAGCACCTGGGGGACTCAGTCCTACGAGCAGTACTTC	CASSTWGTQSYEQYF
TRBJ2-4	TRBV20-1	NA	TRBD2	TGCAGTGCTAGTAGTAGCGGGAGTAGGGGGAACATTCAGTACTTC	CSASSSGSRGNIQYF
TRBJ2-1	TRBV5-1	once	NA	TGCGCCAGCAGCTCGGGTCCGAGCAATGAGCAGTTCTTC	CASSSGPSNEQFF
TRBJ2-1	TRBV6-5	few	TRBD2	TGTGCCAGCAGTTACGACGGGACTAGCGGGAGTCGGTATGAGCAGTTCTTC	CASSYDGTSGSRYEQFF
TRBJ2-1	TRBV15	NA	NA	TGTGCCACCAGCAGAGATAGCTCTGAGTACAATGAGCAGTTCTTC	CATSRDSSEYNEQFF
TRBJ2-3	TRBV10-1	few	NA	TGCGCCAGCAGTGAGTTTGGTTCCCTCCTCACAGATACGCAGTATTTT	CASSEFGSLLTDTQYF
TRBJ2-7	TRBV13	NA	TRBD2	TGTGCCAGCAGCTTAAGAAGAGCGGGAGTCTACGAGCAGTACTTC	CASSLRRAGVYEQYF
TRBJ1-5	TRBV7-2	NA	NA	TGTGCCAGCAGCTCCGTCAGTCGGAATCAGCCCCAGCATTTT	CASSSVSRNQPQHF
TRBJ2-7	TRBV9	few	NA	TGTGCCAGCAGCGTAGATTCGGAGAGGGGAAGCTACGAGCAGTACTTC	CASSVDSERGSYEQYF
TRBJ1-1	TRBV5-1	few	TRBD1	TGCGCCAGTACCTCCGGGACAGTGAACACTGAAGCTTTCTTT	CASTSGTVNTEAFF
TRBJ2-1	TRBV15	few	TRBD2	TGTGCCACCAGCAGAGACACTTTGACTAGCGGGAGACGAAATGAGCAGTTCTTC	CATSRDTLTSGRRNEQFF
TRBJ2-1	TRBV7-2	few	NA	TGTGCCAGCAGCTTAGGACAGCCGAGAATTACCAATGAGCAGTTCTTC	CASSLGQPRITNEQFF
TRBJ1-5	TRBV7-8	few	NA	TGTGCCAGCAGCTTAGCATGGGATTTCAATCAGCCCCAGCATTTT	CASSLAWDFNQPQHF
TRBJ1-1	TRBV5-1	NA	NA	TGCGCCAGCAGTCTGGATGGGGGGGCCAGAGAAGCTTTCTTT	CASSLDGGAREAFF
TRBJ2-1	TRBV5-4	NA	TRBD1	TGTGCCAGCAGCCTCCCCGGGACAGACAATGAGCAGTTCTTC	CASSLPGTDNEQFF
TRBJ2-7	TRBV27	NA	NA	TGTGCCAACACCTACGAGCAGTACTTC	CANTYEQYF
TRBJ2-5	TRBV12-3/TRBV12-4	few	TRBD2	TGTGCCAGCAGTTTTGGGACTAGCGTAGAGACCCAGTACTTC	CASSFGTSVETQYF
TRBJ2-5	TRBV2	few	TRBD1	TGTGCCAAAAAACAGGGGGGTGAGACCCAGTACTTC	CAKKQGGETQYF
TRBJ2-7	TRBV12-3/TRBV12-4	many	NA	TGTGCCAGCACCAGATCGGGACGTTACGAGCAGTACTTC	CASTRSGRYEQYF
TRBJ2-7	TRBV5-1	NA	NA	TGCGCCAGCAGCTTGCAAGCGGGACACAAGTACGAGCAGTACTTC	CASSLQAGHKYEQYF
TRBJ2-5	TRBV6-1	NA	NA	TGTGCCAGCAGCCTACGCCTGGTGCGGGAGACCCAGTACTTC	CASSLRLVRETQYF
TRBJ2-7	TRBV28	NA	TRBD1	TGTGCCAGCAGTTCTCCGGGACAGGGGGCCTACGAGCAGTACTTC	CASSSPGQGAYEQYF
TRBJ2-7	TRBV12-3/TRBV12-4	few	NA	TGTGCCAGCAGTTTTAGGGTGTCAGTTGAGCAGTACTTC	CASSFRVSVEQYF
TRBJ1-2	TRBV27	NA	NA	TGTGCCAGCAGTTTAAGTCCAGCGGGCTATGGCTACACCTTC	CASSLSPAGYGYTF
TRBJ2-3	TRBV25-1	few	TRBD2	TGTGCCAGCAGTGGGGGGTCTAGCGGGAGTTATACGCAGTATTTT	CASSGGSSGSYTQYF
TRBJ2-1	TRBV11-3	many	TRBD1	TGTGCCAGCAGCCCTGACAGGGGGCCCTACAATGAGCAGTTCTTC	CASSPDRGPYNEQFF
TRBJ2-3	TRBV9	NA	NA	TGTGCCAGCAGCTCCCAAGCGGGTCCAGATACGCAGTATTTT	CASSSQAGPDTQYF
TRBJ2-1	TRBV12-5	few	TRBD2	TGTGCTAGTGGTTTGGGACTAGCGGGAGGATCCTACAATGAGCAGTTCTTC	CASGLGLAGGSYNEQFF
TRBJ2-7	TRBV29-1	few	TRBD1	TGCAGCACTGGACAGGGGGCAAATACCGAGCAGTACTTC	CSTGQGANTEQYF
TRBJ2-5	TRBV29-1	NA	TRBD1	TGCAGCGGGACGACAGGGGTAGAGACCCAGTACTTC	CSGTTGVETQYF
TRBJ2-2	TRBV12-3/TRBV12-4	few	TRBD2	TGTGCCAGCAGTTTAATACTAGCGGGGGGTTTCGGGGAGCTGTTTTTT	CASSLILAGGFGELFF
TRBJ2-1	TRBV20-1	NA	TRBD2	TGCAGTGCTAGAGTGCGACCTAGCGGGAGTTGGAATGAGCAGTTCTTC	CSARVRPSGSWNEQFF
TRBJ2-7	TRBV12-3/TRBV12-4	few	TRBD1	TGTGCCAGCAGTCTCCGGACAGGGTTGAAAGACGAGCAGTACTTC	CASSLRTGLKDEQYF
TRBJ2-2	TRBV20-1	NA	TRBD2	TGCAGTGCCCCGGCGACTAGCGGGAGATTCACCGGGGAGCTGTTTTTT	CSAPATSGRFTGELFF
TRBJ1-5	TRBV21-1	few	NA	TGTGCCACCAGAAAGGGGCGGGGGTCATATAGCAATCAGCCCCAGCATTTT	CATRKGRGSYSNQPQHF
TRBJ1-1	TRBV7-8	few	TRBD1	TGTGCCAGCAGCCCCCGAGAGGGACAGGTATCTGAAGCTTTCTTT	CASSPREGQVSEAFF
TRBJ2-3	TRBV11-2	few	NA	TGTGCCAGCAGCCCACTGTTCGGAACTAGCACAGATACGCAGTATTTT	CASSPLFGTSTDTQYF
TRBJ2-1	TRBV29-1	NA	TRBD2	TGCAGCGTTGAAGATCTCGGTCCTAGCGGGAGGTCATACAATGAGCAGTTCTTC	CSVEDLGPSGRSYNEQFF
TRBJ2-2	TRBV11-2	few	NA	TGTGCCAGCAGCTCTACCCTATTCGGGGGTGGATCCGGGGAGCTGTTTTTT	CASSSTLFGGGSGELFF
TRBJ2-5	TRBV7-2	many	NA	TGTGCCAGCAGCGACATTCAAGAGACCCAGTACTTC	CASSDIQETQYF
TRBJ2-1	TRBV7-2	NA	NA	TGTGCCAGCAGCTTATCGCCTAGCGCGTTAGACAATGAGCAGTTCTTC	CASSLSPSALDNEQFF
TRBJ2-7	TRBV20-1	NA	TRBD1	TGCAGTGCTAGGGCCGGGACAGGGGGCATCAACGAGCAGTACTTC	CSARAGTGGINEQYF
TRBJ2-5	TRBV7-2	NA	TRBD2	TGTGCCAGCAGCTTGTATCAAGCTAGCGGGAGGGAGACCCAGTACTTC	CASSLYQASGRETQYF
TRBJ2-1	TRBV7-9	few	TRBD2	TGTGCCAGCAGCCCCCCGGGAGCGGGAGTAGGGAATGAGCAGTTCTTC	CASSPPGAGVGNEQFF